This T cell receptor (beta chain) was sequenced in a study of neurological immune-mediated disorders. The unsorted libraries were produced from 2 million PBMCs held at -80 C. This clonotype showed up many times. TCRdb re-called the 5' RACE reads through MiXCR, storing one row per CDR3 protein. This sample has some 34,000 distinct CDR3 sequences, with approximately 1.5% found just once. The specimen was PBMCs. This TCR derives from a young woman with multiple sclerosis.

The CDR3, as DNA: TGTGCCAGCAGAATAGGGTTTGATACGCAGTATTTT. It translates to CASRIGFDTQYF. The chain is built from TRBV7-9 and TRBJ2-3; no reliable D call. CDR1 is SEHNR and CDR2 is FQNEAQ in the germline V gene (reference sequence). The CDR3 is 12 amino acids. V was shortened by 6 bases and J by 6 bases, with 10 bases between the two germline ends. Using reference TRBV7-9 and TRBJ2-3 for the parts outside the CDR3, the full variable domain is DTGVSQNPRHKITKRGQNVTFRCDPISEHNRLYWYRQTLGQGPEFLTYFQNEAQLEKSRLLSDRFSAERPKGSFSTLEIQRTEQGDSAMYLCASRIGFDTQYFGPGTRLTVL.